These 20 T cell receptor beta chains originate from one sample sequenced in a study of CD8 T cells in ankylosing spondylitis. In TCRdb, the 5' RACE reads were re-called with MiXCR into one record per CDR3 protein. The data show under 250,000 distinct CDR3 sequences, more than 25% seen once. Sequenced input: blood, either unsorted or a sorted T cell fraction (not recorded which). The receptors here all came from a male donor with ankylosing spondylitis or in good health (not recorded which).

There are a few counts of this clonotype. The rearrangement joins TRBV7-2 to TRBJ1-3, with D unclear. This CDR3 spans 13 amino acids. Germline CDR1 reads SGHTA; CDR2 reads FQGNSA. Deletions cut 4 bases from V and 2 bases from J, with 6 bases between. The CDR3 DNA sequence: TGTGCCAGCAGCTCTGAGCCTGGAAACACCATATATTTT. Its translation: CASSSEPGNTIYF.

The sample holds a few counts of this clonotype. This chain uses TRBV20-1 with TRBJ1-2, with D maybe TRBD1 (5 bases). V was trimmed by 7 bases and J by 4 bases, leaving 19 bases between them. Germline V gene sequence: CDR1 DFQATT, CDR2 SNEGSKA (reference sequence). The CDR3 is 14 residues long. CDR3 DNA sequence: TGCAGTGTTCTAATGCGCGGGGACGGCTATGGCTACACCTTC. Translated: CSVLMRGDGYGYTF.

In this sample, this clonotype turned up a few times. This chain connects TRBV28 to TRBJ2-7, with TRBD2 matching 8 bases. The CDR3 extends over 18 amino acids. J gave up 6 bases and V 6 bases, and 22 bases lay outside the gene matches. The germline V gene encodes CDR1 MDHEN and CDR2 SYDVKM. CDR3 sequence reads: CASSPSPGLGALDGEQYF. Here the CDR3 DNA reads TGTGCCAGCAGCCCCTCTCCGGGACTAGGGGCTCTGGACGGCGAGCAGTACTTC. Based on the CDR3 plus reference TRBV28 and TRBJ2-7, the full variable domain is DVKVTQSSRYLVKRTGEKVFLECVQDMDHENMFWYRQDPGLGLRLIYFSYDVKMKEKGDIPEGYSVSREKKERFSLILESASTNQTSMYLCASSPSPGLGALDGEQYFGPGTRLTVT.

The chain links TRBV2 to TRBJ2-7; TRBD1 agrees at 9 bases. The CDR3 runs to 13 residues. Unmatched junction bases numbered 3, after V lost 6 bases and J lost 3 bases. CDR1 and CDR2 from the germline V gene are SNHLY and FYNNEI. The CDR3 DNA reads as TGTGCCAGCAGAGGGACAGGGTACTACGAGCAGTACTTC. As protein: CASRGTGYYEQYF.

CDR3 amino acids: CASVAGGPYNEQFF. The CDR3 region has the DNA TGTGCCAGCGTGGCGGGGGGGCCCTACAATGAGCAGTTCTTC. The chain couples TRBV7-8 to TRBJ2-1, with 9 bases fitting TRBD2. The CDR3 extends over 14 amino acids. Trimming cost V 8 bases and J 2 bases; bases outside gene matches: 4. Germline V gene sequence: CDR1 SGHVS, CDR2 FQNEAQ. The variable domain in full, completed from reference TRBV7-8 and TRBJ2-1, reads GAGVSQSPRYKVAKRGQDVALRCDPISGHVSLFWYQQALGQGPEFLTYFQNEAQLDKSGLPSDRFFAERPEGSVSTLKIQRTQQEDSAVYLCASVAGGPYNEQFFGPGTRLTVL.

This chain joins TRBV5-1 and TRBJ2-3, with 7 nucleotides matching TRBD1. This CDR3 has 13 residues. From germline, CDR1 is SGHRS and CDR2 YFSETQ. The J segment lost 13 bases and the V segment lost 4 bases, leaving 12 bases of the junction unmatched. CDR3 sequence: CASSPEQGTTKYF. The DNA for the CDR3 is TGCGCCAGCAGCCCGGAACAGGGGACCACTAAGTATTTT.

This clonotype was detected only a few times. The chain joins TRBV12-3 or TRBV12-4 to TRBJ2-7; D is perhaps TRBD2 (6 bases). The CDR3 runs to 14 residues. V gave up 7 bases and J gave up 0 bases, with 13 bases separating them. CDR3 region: CASTDSGSSYEQYF. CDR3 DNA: TGTGCCAGCACCGATAGCGGCTCCTCCTACGAGCAGTACTTC.

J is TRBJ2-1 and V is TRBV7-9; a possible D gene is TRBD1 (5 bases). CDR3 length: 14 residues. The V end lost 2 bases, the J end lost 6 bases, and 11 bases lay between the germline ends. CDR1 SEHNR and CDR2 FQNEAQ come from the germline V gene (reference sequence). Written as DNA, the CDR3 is TGTGCCAGCAGCTTAAATCCAGGGTCCAATGAGCAGTTCTTC. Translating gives CASSLNPGSNEQFF.

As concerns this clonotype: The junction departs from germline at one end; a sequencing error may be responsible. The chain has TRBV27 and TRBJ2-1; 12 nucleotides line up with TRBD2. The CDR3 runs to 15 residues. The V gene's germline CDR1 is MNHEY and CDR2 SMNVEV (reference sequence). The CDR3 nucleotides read TGTGCCAGCCCACGGACTAGCGGGGTGTACAATGAGCAGCTCTTC. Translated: CASPRTSGVYNEQLF.

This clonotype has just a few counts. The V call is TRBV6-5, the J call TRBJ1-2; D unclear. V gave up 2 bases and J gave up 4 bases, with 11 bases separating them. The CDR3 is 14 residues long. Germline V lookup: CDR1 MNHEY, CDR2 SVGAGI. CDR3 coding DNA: TGTGCCAGCAGTTACGGGCCGATGAGCTATGGCTACACCTTC. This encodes CASSYGPMSYGYTF.

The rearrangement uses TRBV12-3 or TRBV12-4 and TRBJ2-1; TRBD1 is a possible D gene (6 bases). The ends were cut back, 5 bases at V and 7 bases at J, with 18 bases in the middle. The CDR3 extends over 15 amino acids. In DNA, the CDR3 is TGTGCCAGCAGTCAAGTACAGGGAATAAGTAATGAGCAGTTCTTC. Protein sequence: CASSQVQGISNEQFF.

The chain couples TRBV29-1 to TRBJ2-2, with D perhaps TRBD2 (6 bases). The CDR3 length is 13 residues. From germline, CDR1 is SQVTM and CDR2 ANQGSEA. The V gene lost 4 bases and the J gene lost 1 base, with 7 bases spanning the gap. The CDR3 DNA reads TGCAGCGTTGTTAGCGGGAACACCGGGGAGCTGTTTTTT. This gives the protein CSVVSGNTGELFF.

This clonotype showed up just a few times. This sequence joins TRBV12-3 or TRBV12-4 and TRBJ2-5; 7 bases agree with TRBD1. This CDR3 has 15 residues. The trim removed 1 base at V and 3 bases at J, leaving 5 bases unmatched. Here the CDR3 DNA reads TGTGCCAGCAGTTTAGTGAGACAGGGAAAAGAGACCCAGTACTTC. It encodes CASSLVRQGKETQYF.

The DNA of the CDR3 is TGTGCCAGCAGTCCTGGACAGGACAATGAGCAGTTCTTC. Amino acids: CASSPGQDNEQFF. The chain links TRBV12-3 or TRBV12-4 to TRBJ2-1; 7 bases are a match to TRBD1. V was pared by 5 bases and J by 5 bases, with 3 bases of the junction left unmatched. This CDR3 comprises 13 residues.

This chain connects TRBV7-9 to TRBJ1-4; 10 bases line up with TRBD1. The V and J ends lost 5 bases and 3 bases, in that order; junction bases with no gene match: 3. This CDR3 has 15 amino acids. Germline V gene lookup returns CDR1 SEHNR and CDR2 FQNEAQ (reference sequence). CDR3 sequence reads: CASSVGTGANEKLFF. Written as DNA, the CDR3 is TGTGCCAGCAGCGTCGGGACAGGGGCTAATGAAAAACTGTTTTTT.

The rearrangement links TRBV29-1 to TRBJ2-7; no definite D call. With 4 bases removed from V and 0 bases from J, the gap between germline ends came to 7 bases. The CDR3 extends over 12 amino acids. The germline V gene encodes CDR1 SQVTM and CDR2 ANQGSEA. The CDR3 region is CSVVGNSYEQYF. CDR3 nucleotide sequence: TGCAGCGTTGTTGGCAACTCCTACGAGCAGTACTTC.

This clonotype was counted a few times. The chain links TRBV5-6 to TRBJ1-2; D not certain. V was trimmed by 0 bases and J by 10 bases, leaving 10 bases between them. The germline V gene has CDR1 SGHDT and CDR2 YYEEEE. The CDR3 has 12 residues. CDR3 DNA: TGTGCCAGCAGCTTGGGGCGGACGTCCTACACCTTC. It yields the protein CASSLGRTSYTF.

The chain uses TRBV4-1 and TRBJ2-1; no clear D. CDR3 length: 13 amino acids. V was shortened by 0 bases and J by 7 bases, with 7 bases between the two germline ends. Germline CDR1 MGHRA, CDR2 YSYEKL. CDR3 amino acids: CASSQDIRNEQFF. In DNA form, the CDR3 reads TGCGCCAGCAGCCAAGATATTCGGAATGAGCAGTTCTTC.

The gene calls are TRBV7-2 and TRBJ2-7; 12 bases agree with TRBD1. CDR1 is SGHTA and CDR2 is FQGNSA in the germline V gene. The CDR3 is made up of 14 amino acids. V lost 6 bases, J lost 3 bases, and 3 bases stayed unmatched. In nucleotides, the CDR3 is TGTGCCAGCAGGGGGACAGGGGGCTTCTACGAGCAGTACTTC. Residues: CASRGTGGFYEQYF. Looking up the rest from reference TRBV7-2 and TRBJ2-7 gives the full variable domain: GAGVSQSPSNKVTEKGKDVELRCDPISGHTALYWYRQSLGQGLEFLIYFQGNSAPDKSGLPSDRFSAERTGGSVSTLTIQRTQQEDSAVYLCASRGTGGFYEQYFGPGTRLTVT.

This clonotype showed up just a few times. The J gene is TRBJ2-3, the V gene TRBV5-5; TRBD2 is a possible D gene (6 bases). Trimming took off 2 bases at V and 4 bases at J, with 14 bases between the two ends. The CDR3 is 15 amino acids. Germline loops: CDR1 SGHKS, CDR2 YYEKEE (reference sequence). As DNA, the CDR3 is TGTGCCAGCAGCTTCCCCACGGCGGGGCCAGATACGCAGTATTTT. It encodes CASSFPTAGPDTQYF.